The following is a T cell receptor beta chain sequence with its context. Its antigen is not known. With 7 bases clipped from V and 3 bases from J, the junction kept 6 bases outside the gene matches. The germline gives CDR1 SNHLY, CDR2 FYNNEI. CDR3 length equals 13 residues. This sample was taken from a study of T cells after posttransplantation cyclophosphamide. The naive gate required viable CD3+CD4+ or CD3+CD8+ cells with CCR7+CD45RA+CD45RO-CD95-CD27+CD28+ phenotype. This related bone marrow graft donor gave peripheral blood on the day of marrow donation. Libraries were prepared by immunoSEQ multiplex PCR; TCRdb keeps only in-frame clonotypes and omits some of them. The sample records about 31,000 clones, around nine tenths being singletons. Study-level findings and limits: Tissue-infiltrating T cells from skin or gut overlapped little with blood T cells. After PTCy, TRB diversity resembled that of CNI/methotrexate controls.

This TCR was sampled from an older woman in good health, CMV-negative, and a related stem cell transplant donor. The sample consisted of naive CD4+ T cells sorted from PBMCs. The chain employs TRBV2 and TRBJ2-7; 7 bases match TRBD1. The CDR3 loop reads CASILGTVYEQYF. Written as DNA, the CDR3 is TGTGCCAGCATTCTTGGGACAGTCTACGAGCAGTACTTC.